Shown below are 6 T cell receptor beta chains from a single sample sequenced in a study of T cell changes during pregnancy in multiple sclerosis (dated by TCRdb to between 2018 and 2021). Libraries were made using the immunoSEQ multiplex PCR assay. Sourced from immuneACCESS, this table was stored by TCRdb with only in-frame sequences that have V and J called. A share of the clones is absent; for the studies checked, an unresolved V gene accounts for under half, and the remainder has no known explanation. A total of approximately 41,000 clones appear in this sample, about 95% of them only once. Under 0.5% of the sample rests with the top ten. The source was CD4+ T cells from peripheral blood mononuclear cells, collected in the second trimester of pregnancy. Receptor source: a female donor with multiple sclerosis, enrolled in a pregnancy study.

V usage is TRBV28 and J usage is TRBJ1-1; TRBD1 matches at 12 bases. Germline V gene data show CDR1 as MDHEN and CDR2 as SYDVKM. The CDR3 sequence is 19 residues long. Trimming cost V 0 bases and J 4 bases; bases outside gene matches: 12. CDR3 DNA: TGTGCCAGCAGTTTATGGCCCGGGACAGGGGGCAAGGGGAGCACTGAAGCTTTCTTT. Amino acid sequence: CASSLWPGTGGKGSTEAFF.

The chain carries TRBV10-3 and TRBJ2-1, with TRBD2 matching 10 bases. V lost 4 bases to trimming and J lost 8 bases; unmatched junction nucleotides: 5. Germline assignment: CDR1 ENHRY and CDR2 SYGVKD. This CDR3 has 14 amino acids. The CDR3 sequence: CAISGAGGRDEQFF. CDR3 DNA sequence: TGTGCCATCAGTGGAGCGGGGGGGCGGGATGAGCAGTTCTTC.

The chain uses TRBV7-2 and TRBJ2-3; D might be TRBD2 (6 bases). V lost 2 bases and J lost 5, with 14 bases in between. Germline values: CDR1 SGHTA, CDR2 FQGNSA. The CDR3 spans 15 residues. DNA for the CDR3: TGTGCCAGCAGCTTATTAGCGGCAGCCCGAGATACGCAGTATTTT. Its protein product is CASSLLAAARDTQYF.

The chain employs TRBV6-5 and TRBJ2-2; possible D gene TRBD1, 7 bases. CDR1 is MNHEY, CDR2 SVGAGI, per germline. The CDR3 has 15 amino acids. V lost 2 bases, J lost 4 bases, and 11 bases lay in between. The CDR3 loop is CASSYGQGGTGELFF. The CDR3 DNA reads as TGTGCCAGCAGTTACGGGCAGGGGGGCACCGGGGAGCTGTTTTTT.

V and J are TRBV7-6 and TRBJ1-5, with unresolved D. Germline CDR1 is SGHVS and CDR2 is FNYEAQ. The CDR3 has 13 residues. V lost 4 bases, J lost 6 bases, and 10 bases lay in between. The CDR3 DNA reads TGTGCCAGCAGCTCATTTTCCGGTCAGCCCCAGCATTTT. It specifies CASSSFSGQPQHF.

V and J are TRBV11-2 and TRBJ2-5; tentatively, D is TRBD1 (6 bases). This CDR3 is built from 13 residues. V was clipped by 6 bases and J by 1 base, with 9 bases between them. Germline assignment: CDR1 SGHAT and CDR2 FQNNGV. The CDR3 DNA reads TGTGCCAGCAGATTACAGGGCCAAGAGACCCAGTACTTC. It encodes CASRLQGQETQYF.